A single T cell receptor (beta chain) is shown here with its context. This clone has more than one count but fewer than ten. Its binding antigen is unknown. No quality values exist for individual bases; no much larger clone is one base distant. In light of the paper, this sample's time point label describes: baseline before first vaccination. The vaccinee samples were drawn from two UK trials, COV001 and COV002, one of which was a single-blind randomized controlled phase 2/3 trial testing AZD1222 (ChAdOx1 nCoV-19) in healthy adults. For TCRbeta chain sequencing, PBMC samples were collected from trial participants at day 0 and at day 28 after the second dose. This entry belongs to a study of T cell responses to AZD1222 COVID-19 vaccine (dated by TCRdb to the early 2020s). Notes on the research overall: Because spike-specific TCR depth and breadth did not differ between the two schedules, AZD1222 recipients who got a second dose at roughly 4 weeks were pooled with those who got a second dose at roughly 12 weeks. A total of more than 230 trial participants underwent TCR sequencing, of whom 207 received two doses of AZD1222 and 26 received two doses of the MenACWY control vaccine. Enrollment into the trials was organized by age into subgroups of 18-55, 56-69 and 70-plus years, and those subgroups contained approximately 150, 30 and 60 TCR-sequenced participants, respectively. General study outcomes and caveats: Only 5 to 7 AZD1222 recipients were SARS-CoV-2 seropositive at baseline, limiting conclusions about previously exposed vaccinees. After two AZD1222 doses, spike-specific TCR breadth and depth were significantly higher than at day 0 and than in MenACWY recipients. The whole spike protein was spanned by vaccine-associated CD4 TCRs, and dominant responses were seen in regions 160-218 and 743-854. Epitopes outside the regions mutated in the B.1.351 and B.1.1.7 variants were reportedly recognized by nearly half of the unique spike-specific TCRs. No day 14 peak-response samples were available, so repertoires were characterized only after the peak T cell response. Participants were mostly white British and included more females than males, and it was suggested by the authors that clonal diversity may have been underestimated. In the small 56-69-year group, the increase in depth fell short of significance, most likely because of low power.

The CDR3 regions of human TCRbeta chains were analyzed by immunosequencing. The study's own analysis went as follows. TCRs in the repertoires were matched against a reference library of SARS-CoV-2-specific TCRs that had been generated with the MIRA antigen-specificity platform. Breadth was defined as the fraction of unique TCRs that were SARS-CoV-2-associated, and depth was defined as the fraction of total T cells that were SARS-CoV-2-associated. Using the MIRA data, each spike-specific TCR was mapped to the spike region that the TCR reacts to and placed in a CD4 or CD8 class. Log10-transformed breadth and depth values were compared by one-way ANOVA with Sidak's multiple comparisons tests. TCRdb stores this immuneACCESS table with in-frame sequences only. Part of the clones is absent; in the studies checked, under half of the shortfall reflects unresolved V genes, and no reason is known for the rest. The V and J calls and clone size were taken over from that table, and D and trimming were inferred from the DNA. Recorded for this sample are about 130,000 clones; roughly 93% of them occurred a single time. The ten top clones hold around 0.91% of the sample.

The source is an adult in good health. The specimen was peripheral blood, collected on day 0 of AZD1222 vaccination.

CDR3 protein: CASSELQAANQPQHF. In nucleotides, the sequence is TGTGCCAGCAGTGAACTTCAGGCCGCCAATCAGCCCCAGCATTTT. This chain is built from TRBV2 and TRBJ1-5; the D gene identity is not certain. Trimming takes 2 bases from V and 3 bases from J, and the germline ends sit 11 bases apart. Its CDR3 holds 15 amino acids, cysteine through phenylalanine. Here the CDR3 DNA is all that survives: 45 bases in frame from base 1. Per the germline V gene, SNHLY is the CDR1 and FYNNEI is the CDR2.